These 9 T cell receptor beta chains originate from one sample sequenced in a study of cytomegalovirus exposure and HLA in healthy donors. Sequencing used immunoSEQ multiplex PCR; TCRdb keeps in-frame clones, though not all of them. This repertoire shows around 60,000 clones, less than 96% found once; its top ten account for more than 0.9%. Specimen: PBMCs. The receptors were gathered from a woman aged 18-29 years in good health and CMV-seronegative.

The rearrangement uses TRBV14 and TRBJ2-3; 11 nucleotides agree with TRBD2. Trimming took 3 bases from V and 5 from J; bases not matched to a gene: 7. This CDR3 has 16 amino acids. Germline CDR1 is SGHDN and CDR2 is FVKESK. This CDR3 is CASSQRVTSGGDTQYF. CDR3 sequence (DNA): TGTGCCAGCAGCCAGAGGGTCACTAGCGGGGGAGATACGCAGTATTTT.

The CDR3 loop reads CASSVGSGGGQETQYF. CDR3 DNA sequence: TGTGCCAGCAGCGTTGGTAGCGGGGGGGGGCAAGAGACCCAGTACTTC. This sequence joins TRBV9 and TRBJ2-5; 11 nucleotides match TRBD2. Germline V gene lookup returns CDR1 SGDLS and CDR2 YYNGEE. The CDR3 runs 16 residues. V trimming: 2 bases; J trimming: 2 bases; junction bases outside the gene matches: 5.

The V gene is TRBV4-2, the J gene TRBJ2-3; 7 bases line up with TRBD2. The CDR3 has 13 residues. J gave up 6 bases and V 1 base, and 1 base lay outside the gene matches. From germline, CDR1 is LGHNA and CDR2 YNFKEQ. The CDR3, as DNA: TGTGCCAGCAGCCAAGGAGCGGGGGATACGCAGTATTTT. It yields the protein CASSQGAGDTQYF.

This chain joins TRBV30 and TRBJ2-7, with D tentatively TRBD1 (6 bases). V was trimmed by 2 bases and J by 0 bases, leaving 11 bases between them. CDR1 GTSNPN and CDR2 SVGIG come from the germline V gene (reference sequence). The CDR3 is 14 residues long. This CDR3 is CAWSQTGISYEQYF. The CDR3 DNA is TGTGCCTGGAGTCAAACAGGGATCTCCTACGAGCAGTACTTC.

The chain uses TRBV7-2 and TRBJ2-3; TRBD1 is a possible D gene (7 bases). The length of the CDR3 is 17 residues. V lost 2 bases to trimming and J lost 8 bases, with 23 bases between them. Germline CDR1 is SGHTA and CDR2 is FQGNSA. As DNA, the CDR3 is TGTGCCAGCAGCTTACTTCCACACAGGGCCCAGGGGGGTACGCAGTATTTT. Amino acid sequence: CASSLLPHRAQGGTQYF.

The CDR3 DNA reads as TGTGCCACCAGCAGACCCGCGGGGGGGGGCACAGATACGCAGTATTTT. Translated: CATSRPAGGGTDTQYF. The chain is built from TRBV15 and TRBJ2-3; 9 nucleotides align to TRBD2. V was clipped by 2 bases and J by 1 base; unmatched bases: 4. Germline assignment: CDR1 LNHNV and CDR2 YYDKDF (reference sequence). The CDR3 runs 16 residues.

The V gene is TRBV7-9, the J gene TRBJ1-1; 8 positions match TRBD1. V lost 5 bases and J lost 6; bases outside the gene matches: 11. Germline assignment: CDR1 SEHNR and CDR2 FQNEAQ (reference sequence). The CDR3 is made up of 15 amino acids. CDR3 sequence (DNA): TGTGCCAGCAGCACGACCGGACAGGGAGTTTCTGAAGCTTTCTTT. Its translation: CASSTTGQGVSEAFF.

J is TRBJ1-2 and V is TRBV19; D remains unclear. The length of the CDR3 is 14 residues. V lost 4 bases and J 4 bases, leaving 13 bases between the germline ends. Germline V lookup: CDR1 LNHDA, CDR2 SQIVND (reference sequence). The CDR3 reads CASSSGVRGYGYTF. For the CDR3, the DNA is TGTGCCAGTAGTAGCGGGGTGCGTGGCTATGGCTACACCTTC.

This rearrangement joins TRBV5-1 to TRBJ2-7; weak D call: TRBD2 (7 bases). CDR1 and CDR2 from the germline V gene are SGHRS and YFSETQ. V dropped 5 bases and J dropped 5 bases, with 17 bases sitting between them. The CDR3 contains 14 residues. CDR3 bases: TGCGCCAGCAGGCCGCCGGGGGGCCGCGACGAGCAGTACTTC. Translated: CASRPPGGRDEQYF.